These 32 T cell receptor beta chains share one sample of origin, sequenced in a study of cytomegalovirus exposure and HLA in healthy donors (dated by TCRdb to 2016 to 2017). Libraries were built with the immunoSEQ multiplex PCR assay. TCRdb carries this immuneACCESS record with in-frame sequences only. Its versions omit some clonotypes, under half of them owing to an unresolved V gene in the studies checked, with the rest unexplained. The sample table shows roughly 130,000 clones, and around 85% are seen once. The top ten clonotypes cover 2.5% to 3.5% of the sample. Material: PBMCs. These receptors all stem from a man between 18 and 29 years old in good health and CMV-seronegative.

This sequence joins TRBV28 and TRBJ1-4, with 9 bases aligning to TRBD1. The CDR3 runs 14 residues. V dropped 6 bases and J dropped 4; count of bases not matched to a gene: 3. Germline lookup yields CDR1 MDHEN and CDR2 SYDVKM. The CDR3 reads CASRPGQGNEKLFF. The CDR3 nucleotides are TGTGCCAGCAGACCGGGACAGGGTAATGAAAAACTGTTTTTT.

This rearrangement joins TRBV18 to TRBJ2-7, with 7 bases identical to TRBD2. In germline, CDR1 is KGHSH, CDR2 LQKENI. The V gene end was trimmed by 3 bases and the J gene end by 5 bases; junction bases not matched to a gene: 4. This CDR3 has 13 residues. The CDR3 sequence is CASSPNAGDEQYF. The CDR3 region has the DNA TGTGCCAGCTCACCGAATGCGGGGGACGAGCAGTACTTC.

V gene TRBV6-4 combines with J gene TRBJ2-3; 7 nucleotides agree with TRBD1. This CDR3 spans 14 amino acids. Germline CDR1 and CDR2: MRHNA and SNTAGT. V gave up 3 bases and J gave up 3 bases; unmatched junction bases: 3. The CDR3 nucleotides read TGTGCCAGCAGTGAAACGACAGGGACAGATACGCAGTATTTT. Amino acid sequence: CASSETTGTDTQYF.

This clone appeared a single time. For the CDR3, the DNA is TGCGCCAGCAGCCAATCCCAGGGGACGTCTCAGCCCCAGCATTTT. This codes for CASSQSQGTSQPQHF. V and J are TRBV4-3 and TRBJ1-5, with TRBD1 as a possible D gene (6 bases). V was cut by 2 bases and J by 6 bases, with 14 bases left in between. Germline V gene sequence: CDR1 LGHNA, CDR2 YSLEER. This CDR3 is 15 amino acids long.

Written as DNA, the CDR3 is TGTGCCAGCAGCGCAGACTACGAGCAGTACTTC. The encoded protein is CASSADYEQYF. The chain combines TRBV5-6 with TRBJ2-7; no clear D. V lost 4 bases to trimming and J lost 3 bases, with 5 bases between them. Germline V gives CDR1 SGHDT, CDR2 YYEEEE. The CDR3 sequence is 11 residues long.

The rearrangement uses TRBV28 and TRBJ2-5; D not certain. The V gene lost 3 bases and the J gene lost 2 bases, with 10 bases spanning the gap. CDR1 is MDHEN, CDR2 SYDVKM, per germline. This CDR3 region has 14 residues. CDR3 protein: CASSFYSKQETQYF. The CDR3 nucleotides are TGTGCCAGCAGTTTTTATAGTAAACAAGAGACCCAGTACTTC.

The rearrangement links TRBV5-5 to TRBJ2-7; 7 nucleotides agree with TRBD2. CDR1 and CDR2 (germline): SGHKS, YYEKEE (reference sequence). The ends lost 3 bases at V and 5 bases at J; junction bases unmatched: 8. The CDR3 totals 14 residues. The CDR3 DNA sequence: TGTGCCAGCAGCTATCGGGACTACTCGAACGAGCAGTACTTC. Residues: CASSYRDYSNEQYF. The variable domain in full, with the rest retrieved from reference TRBV5-5 and TRBJ2-7, is DAGVTQSPTHLIKTRGQQVTLRCSPISGHKSVSWYQQVLGQGPQFIFQYYEKEERGRGNFPDRFSARQFPNYSSELNVNALLLGDSALYLCASSYRDYSNEQYFGPGTRLTVT.

The genes are TRBV4-2 and TRBJ1-4; D unclear. Between the trimmed V and J ends, which lost 0 bases and 0 bases, there was a span of 5 bases. The CDR3 loop spans 15 amino acids. Looked up from germline, CDR1 is LGHNA and CDR2 is YNFKEQ. The CDR3 coding sequence is TGTGCCAGCAGCCAAGAGCAGGCAACTAATGAAAAACTGTTTTTT. As protein: CASSQEQATNEKLFF.

The chain couples TRBV2 to TRBJ1-2, with TRBD1 matching over 9 bases. Germline values: CDR1 SNHLY, CDR2 FYNNEI. The CDR3 is 15 residues long. The trim removed 2 bases at V and 6 bases at J, leaving 7 bases unmatched. CDR3 in DNA: TGTGCCAGCAGTGAACTGCGACAGGGGGGCGATGGCTACACCTTC. Protein sequence: CASSELRQGGDGYTF. The whole variable domain, filled in from reference TRBV2 and TRBJ1-2, reads EPEVTQTPSHQVTQMGQEVILRCVPISNHLYFYWYRQILGQKVEFLVSFYNNEISEKSEIFDDQFSVERPDGSNFTLKIRSTKLEDSAMYFCASSELRQGGDGYTFGSGTRLTVV.

The chain recombines TRBV6-5 with TRBJ2-1, with D possibly TRBD1 on 6 matching bases. The CDR3 has 14 residues. V was shortened by 6 bases and J by 4 bases, with 13 bases between the two germline ends. Germline assignment: CDR1 MNHEY and CDR2 SVGAGI. The CDR3 sequence: CASSRGTGYNEQFF. In DNA form, the CDR3 reads TGTGCCAGCAGCCGAGGAACAGGGTACAATGAGCAGTTCTTC.

The chain carries TRBV6-1 and TRBJ1-5; possible D gene TRBD1, 6 bases. The ends were cut back, 6 bases at V and 9 bases at J, with 15 bases in the middle. The CDR3 consists of 13 residues. Germline CDR1 and CDR2: MNHNS and SASEGT. This CDR3 reads CASSQTGLGPQHF. The CDR3 coding sequence is TGTGCCAGCAGCCAGACAGGCCTGGGGCCCCAGCATTTT.

The sample holds one count of this clone. The chain links TRBV6-4 to TRBJ2-3; possible D gene TRBD1, 6 bases. Germline CDR1 MRHNA, CDR2 SNTAGT. Trimming shortened V by 4 bases and J by 1 base, and 15 bases separated the two germline ends. The CDR3 length is 16 residues. The DNA of the CDR3 is TGTGCCAGCAGTGCGTCACAGGGTGGGGGCACAGATACGCAGTATTTT. It encodes CASSASQGGGTDTQYF.

The chain combines TRBV5-1 with TRBJ2-2, with TRBD1 matching over 9 bases. Germline CDR1 and CDR2: SGHRS and YFSETQ. Germline trimming cut 0 bases from V and 4 bases from J; bases unmatched to any gene: 1. The CDR3 has 15 residues. In DNA, the CDR3 is TGCGCCAGCAGCTTGGGACAGGGGGGCACCGGGGAGCTGTTTTTT. Translation: CASSLGQGGTGELFF. Filled out from reference TRBV5-1 and TRBJ2-2, the complete variable domain reads KAGVTQTPRYLIKTRGQQVTLSCSPISGHRSVSWYQQTPGQGLQFLFEYFSETQRNKGNFPGRFSGRQFSNSRSEMNVSTLELGDSALYLCASSLGQGGTGELFFGEGSRLTVL.

V usage is TRBV7-2 and J usage is TRBJ2-1, with D possibly matching TRBD1 (6 bases). Looked up from germline, CDR1 is SGHTA and CDR2 is FQGNSA. CDR3 length: 15 residues. V was clipped by 1 base and J by 3 bases, with 10 bases between them. The CDR3 loop is CASSLGTGYYNEQFF. CDR3 nucleotides: TGTGCCAGCAGCTTAGGTACAGGGTACTACAATGAGCAGTTCTTC. The whole variable domain, filled in from reference TRBV7-2 and TRBJ2-1, reads GAGVSQSPSNKVTEKGKDVELRCDPISGHTALYWYRQSLGQGLEFLIYFQGNSAPDKSGLPSDRFSAERTGGSVSTLTIQRTQQEDSAVYLCASSLGTGYYNEQFFGPGTRLTVL.

The chain employs TRBV11-1 and TRBJ2-5; TRBD1 aligns across 8 bases. V was pared by 5 bases and J by 5 bases, with 16 bases of the junction left unmatched. Per the germline V gene, CDR1 is SGHAT and CDR2 is FQDESV (reference sequence). The CDR3 runs 17 residues. As DNA, the CDR3 is TGTGCCAGCAGCCCCCAGGGGGGCTTGACAGGGGTCGAGACCCAGTACTTC. This gives the protein CASSPQGGLTGVETQYF.

This chain connects TRBV19 to TRBJ2-3; D is perhaps TRBD2 (5 bases). Trimming cost V 5 bases and J 4 bases, with 10 bases left between them. Germline-derived CDR1 and CDR2 are LNHDA and SQIVND (reference sequence). This CDR3 comprises 13 residues. In nucleotides, the CDR3 is TGTGCCAGTAGTGTTGGACTGGCAGATACGCAGTATTTT. Translation: CASSVGLADTQYF.

The V call is TRBV6-6, the J call TRBJ1-2; 8 bases map to TRBD1. V gave up 4 bases and J gave up 6 bases; unmatched junction bases: 4. CDR3 length equals 13 residues. CDR1 MNHNY and CDR2 SVGAGI come from the germline V gene (reference sequence). The CDR3 DNA reads TGTGCCAGCAGTTTTTCAGGGGGCGATGGCTACACCTTC. Translation: CASSFSGGDGYTF.

The rearrangement links TRBV7-8 to TRBJ2-3; 7 bases align to TRBD2. The CDR3 consists of 14 residues. V was clipped by 3 bases and J by 2 bases; unmatched bases: 2. In germline, CDR1 is SGHVS, CDR2 FQNEAQ. The CDR3 DNA follows: TGTGCCAGCAGCTTCGGGGGGTTCACAGATACGCAGTATTTT. Translated: CASSFGGFTDTQYF.

The CDR3 spells CASSFPGTGGAEGEQYF. The CDR3 nucleotides are TGTGCCAGCAGCTTCCCCGGGACAGGGGGCGCGGAAGGCGAGCAGTACTTC. The chain joins TRBV7-9 to TRBJ2-7, with TRBD1 identical over 12 bases. Germline V lookup: CDR1 SEHNR, CDR2 FQNEAQ (reference sequence). This CDR3 has 17 amino acids. V trimming: 3 bases; J trimming: 6 bases; junction bases outside the gene matches: 12.

The chain links TRBV5-5 to TRBJ1-5, with D possibly being TRBD1 (5 bases). The CDR3 loop spans 15 amino acids. Germline loops: CDR1 SGHKS, CDR2 YYEKEE (reference sequence). With 4 bases removed from V and 6 bases from J, the gap between germline ends came to 17 bases. The CDR3 DNA is TGTGCCAGCAGCCCAAGACTCAGGGAAGCTCAGCCCCAGCATTTT. Amino acid sequence: CASSPRLREAQPQHF.

This clone was seen only once. This rearrangement joins TRBV27 to TRBJ2-5; no firm D call. Trimming pared 3 bases from V and 2 bases from J, leaving 7 bases between. There are 13 residues in the CDR3. Germline CDR1 and CDR2: MNHEY and SMNVEV (reference sequence). CDR3 amino acids: CASSFRRQETQYF. The CDR3 nucleotides are TGTGCCAGCAGTTTTCGGCGGCAAGAGACCCAGTACTTC.

V is TRBV28 and J is TRBJ1-2; 7 positions match TRBD1. In germline, CDR1 is MDHEN, CDR2 SYDVKM. The V and J ends lost 8 bases and 4 bases, in that order; junction bases with no gene match: 7. The CDR3 consists of 13 residues. CDR3 sequence (DNA): TGTGCCAGCCTATACAGGGGCCTCTATGGCTACACCTTC. Translated: CASLYRGLYGYTF.

CDR3 sequence reads: CAINGGTPYNEQFF. DNA of the CDR3: TGTGCCATCAATGGGGGGACCCCCTACAATGAGCAGTTCTTC. The chain carries TRBV10-3 and TRBJ2-1; TRBD2 might be the D (6 bases). CDR3 size: 14 residues. Germline CDR1 is ENHRY and CDR2 is SYGVKD. Trimming removed 7 bases from V and 2 bases from J, with 12 bases in between.

This clone has only a few counts. The rearrangement joins TRBV5-1 to TRBJ1-2; 7 nucleotides line up with TRBD1. Trimming removed 4 bases from V and 8 bases from J; junction bases left unmatched: 5. The CDR3 length is 12 residues. Per the germline V gene, CDR1 is SGHRS and CDR2 is YFSETQ. CDR3 DNA sequence: TGCGCCAGCAGCCCGACAGGGTCCGGCTACACCTTC. Protein sequence: CASSPTGSGYTF.

V gene TRBV2 combines with J gene TRBJ1-2; D may be TRBD1 (6 bases). CDR1 is SNHLY, CDR2 FYNNEI, per germline. There are 14 residues in the CDR3. The V and J ends lost 8 bases and 5 bases respectively, with 18 bases between them. CDR3 loop: CASGPEQGWYGYTF. DNA of the CDR3: TGTGCCAGCGGACCTGAACAGGGTTGGTATGGCTACACCTTC.

The gene calls are TRBV18 and TRBJ2-1; TRBD2 agrees at 8 bases. This CDR3 comprises 13 residues. With V trimmed by 4 bases and J by 6 bases, 2 bases remained unmatched. CDR1 is KGHSH and CDR2 is LQKENI in the germline V gene. DNA of the CDR3: TGTGCCAGCTCACACAGCGGGAGCAATGAGCAGTTCTTC. It translates to CASSHSGSNEQFF. Looking up the rest from reference TRBV18 and TRBJ2-1 gives the full variable domain: NAGVMQNPRHLVRRRGQEARLRCSPMKGHSHVYWYRQLPEEGLKFMVYLQKENIIDESGMPKERFSAEFPKEGPSILRIQQVVRGDSAAYFCASSHSGSNEQFFGPGTRLTVL.

The V gene is TRBV30, the J gene TRBJ2-3; possible D gene TRBD2, 5 bases. Germline CDR1 GTSNPN, CDR2 SVGIG (reference sequence). The V and J ends lost 1 base and 4 bases respectively, with 9 bases between them. The CDR3 is made up of 13 amino acids. In nucleotides, the CDR3 is TGTGCCTGGAGTGCACTGAGGGCAGATACGCAGTATTTT. Encoded protein: CAWSALRADTQYF. Based on the CDR3 plus reference TRBV30 and TRBJ2-3, the full variable domain is SQTIHQWPATLVQPVGSPLSLECTVEGTSNPNLYWYRQAAGRGLQLLFYSVGIGQISSEVPQNLSASRPQDRQFILSSKKLLLSDSGFYLCAWSALRADTQYFGPGTRLTVL.

This rearrangement joins TRBV28 to TRBJ2-7; 10 bases match TRBD1. The CDR3 has 14 residues. In germline, CDR1 is MDHEN, CDR2 SYDVKM. V shed 5 bases and J 1 base; nucleotides not matched to a gene: 2. CDR3 DNA sequence: TGTGCCAGCAGTGTGGGACAGGGGTCCTACGAGCAGTACTTC. Residues: CASSVGQGSYEQYF.

The V call is TRBV6-5, the J call TRBJ2-7, with D hard to call. CDR1 and CDR2 (germline): MNHEY, SVGAGI. The V gene lost 5 bases and the J gene lost 4 bases, with 18 bases spanning the gap. This CDR3 spans 15 amino acids. DNA of the CDR3: TGTGCCAGCAGTCCCGGCCCAGACTTCTCATACGAGCAGTACTTC. Translation: CASSPGPDFSYEQYF.

The chain combines TRBV25-1 with TRBJ2-5; TRBD1 might be the D (5 bases). The V end was cut by 5 bases, the J end by 4 bases, with 14 bases between. Germline V gives CDR1 MGHDK, CDR2 SYGVNS. CDR3 length equals 14 residues. CDR3 nucleotide sequence: TGTGCCAGCAGTCGGCGACAGCATCCAGAGACCCAGTACTTC. Encoded protein: CASSRRQHPETQYF.

This sequence joins TRBV9 and TRBJ2-7; TRBD1 agrees at 9 bases. CDR1 and CDR2 (germline): SGDLS, YYNGEE. Trimming at V came to 0 bases and at J to 5 bases, leaving 9 bases not matched to a gene. CDR3 size: 16 residues. DNA of the CDR3: TGTGCCAGCAGCGTAGGAGGTGGGACAGGGATAAACGAGCAGTACTTC. It yields the protein CASSVGGGTGINEQYF.

This chain connects TRBV5-6 to TRBJ2-1; TRBD2 agrees at 10 bases. The CDR3 covers 16 residues. Losses at the gene ends were 0 bases for V and 1 base for J; bases not matched to a gene: 1. CDR1 is SGHDT, CDR2 YYEEEE, per germline. The CDR3 here is CASSLELAGSYNEQFF. The CDR3, as DNA: TGTGCCAGCAGCTTGGAACTAGCGGGGTCCTACAATGAGCAGTTCTTC. The entire variable domain, with the rest obtained from reference TRBV5-6 and TRBJ2-1, is as follows: DAGVTQSPTHLIKTRGQQVTLRCSPKSGHDTVSWYQQALGQGPQFIFQYYEEEERQRGNFPDRFSGHQFPNYSSELNVNALLLGDSALYLCASSLELAGSYNEQFFGPGTRLTVL.